The 29 T cell receptor beta chains in this list originate from one sample, sequenced in a study of shared clonotypes between healthy human individuals. TCRdb's copy holds only in-frame clones and misses some; the assay was immunoSEQ multiplex PCR. Of more than 2 million clones in the sample, 85% to 95% are singletons; the top ten hold 0.13%. Material for sequencing was naive CD4+ T cells sorted from blood. This sample's subset: CD45RA+ positively selected. These receptors originate from a man between 18 and 29 years old in good health.

This clone was counted between two and nine times. The CDR3 DNA follows: TGTGCCATCAGCGGGACCGAGAATTCACCCCTCCACTTT. This sequence encodes CAISGTENSPLHF. The gene calls are TRBV10-3 and TRBJ1-6; a possible D gene is TRBD1 (5 bases). Trimming took off 6 bases at V and 7 bases at J, with 10 bases between the two ends. This CDR3 region has 13 residues. Germline V lookup: CDR1 ENHRY, CDR2 SYGVKD.

The CDR3 DNA reads TGTGCCATCAGTGAGGGGGGGGCCGGAAAACTGTTTTTT. This gives the protein CAISEGGAGKLFF. The chain links TRBV10-3 to TRBJ1-4; the D gene is possibly TRBD1 (6 bases). Looked up from germline, CDR1 is ENHRY and CDR2 is SYGVKD. The V and J ends lost 2 bases and 10 bases respectively, with 11 bases between them. The CDR3 spans 13 residues.

The gene calls are TRBV6-5 and TRBJ1-6, with D tentatively TRBD1 (6 bases). Germline V gene lookup returns CDR1 MNHEY and CDR2 SVGAGI. This CDR3 is built from 15 residues. V was pared by 2 bases and J by 6 bases, with 11 bases between. The CDR3 loop reads CASSYARDINSPLHF. For the CDR3, the DNA is TGTGCCAGCAGTTACGCTCGGGACATTAATTCACCCCTCCACTTT.

This chain links TRBV7-2 with TRBJ2-1; 10 nucleotides match TRBD2. Germline CDR1 is SGHTA and CDR2 is FQGNSA. The CDR3 spans 12 residues. V was pared by 5 bases and J by 13 bases, with 5 bases of the junction left unmatched. CDR3 bases: TGTGCCAGCAGCCCCGGACTAGCGGACCAGTTCTTC. It translates to CASSPGLADQFF. The full variable domain, its missing parts supplied by reference TRBV7-2 and TRBJ2-1, is GAGVSQSPSNKVTEKGKDVELRCDPISGHTALYWYRQSLGQGLEFLIYFQGNSAPDKSGLPSDRFSAERTGGSVSTLTIQRTQQEDSAVYLCASSPGLADQFFGPGTRLTVL.

The V gene is TRBV25-1, the J gene TRBJ1-4; D gene ambiguous. Germline V lookup: CDR1 MGHDK, CDR2 SYGVNS. V lost 2 bases, J lost 0 bases, and 13 bases lay in between. The CDR3 is 17 amino acids. The CDR3 sequence is CASSEGESLATNEKLFF. CDR3 DNA sequence: TGTGCCAGCAGTGAAGGCGAGAGTCTCGCAACTAATGAAAAACTGTTTTTT.

The chain recombines TRBV5-1 with TRBJ2-1; D unclear. Germline CDR1 reads SGHRS; CDR2 reads YFSETQ. Trimming cost V 6 bases and J 7 bases, with 17 bases left between them. CDR3 length equals 14 residues. DNA of the CDR3: TGCGCCAGCATATCTTCTCTGCCGCCAAATGAGCAGTTCTTC. This sequence encodes CASISSLPPNEQFF.

To note about this clone: The sample holds other DNA sequences that translate to the same CDR3. The chain recombines TRBV18 with TRBJ1-6; D is possibly TRBD1 (5 bases). V was trimmed by 6 bases and J by 7 bases, leaving 13 bases between them. The CDR3 sequence is 14 residues long. Germline-derived CDR1 and CDR2 are KGHSH and LQKENI. The CDR3 DNA is TGTGCCAGCTCTCCTACAGGTGGAAATTCACCCCTCCACTTT. It encodes CASSPTGGNSPLHF.

The chain employs TRBV4-1 and TRBJ2-5; D is perhaps TRBD2 (6 bases). Germline CDR1 reads MGHRA; CDR2 reads YSYEKL. V dropped 0 bases and J dropped 5 bases, with 13 bases sitting between them. The CDR3 totals 15 residues. The CDR3 sequence is CASSQDPGRRETQYF. The CDR3 nucleotides are TGCGCCAGCAGCCAAGATCCGGGGAGGAGGGAGACCCAGTACTTC.

This chain joins TRBV30 and TRBJ1-2, with 8 nucleotides matching TRBD1. V was clipped by 3 bases and J by 4 bases; unmatched bases: 4. This CDR3 contains 13 residues. Germline CDR1 is GTSNPN and CDR2 is SVGIG (reference sequence). The CDR3 here is CAWSAQGGYGYTF. CDR3 DNA: TGTGCCTGGAGCGCACAGGGGGGCTATGGCTACACCTTC.

V and J are TRBV10-3 and TRBJ2-1; TRBD2 matches at 9 bases. The germline gives CDR1 ENHRY, CDR2 SYGVKD. This CDR3 is 16 amino acids long. J was trimmed by 6 bases and V by 4 bases; bases with no gene match: 10. The CDR3 here is CAISVSGGRLGNEQFF. The CDR3 nucleotides are TGTGCCATCAGTGTCAGCGGGGGGCGCCTTGGCAATGAGCAGTTCTTC.

The chain combines TRBV18 with TRBJ1-1; D may be TRBD1 (6 bases). Germline CDR1 reads KGHSH; CDR2 reads LQKENI. Trimming pared 3 bases from V and 1 base from J, leaving 15 bases between. This CDR3 contains 16 residues. The CDR3 coding sequence is TGTGCCAGCTCACCCGGGACACCTGGGGGGAACACTGAAGCTTTCTTT. Translated: CASSPGTPGGNTEAFF.

This rearrangement joins TRBV10-1 to TRBJ1-2; no clear D gene. The CDR3 covers 14 residues. Between the trimmed V and J ends, which lost 4 bases and 4 bases, there was a span of 13 bases. Germline V gives CDR1 WNHNN, CDR2 SYGVQD (reference sequence). CDR3 protein: CASSVRTQAYGYTF. The CDR3 coding sequence is TGCGCCAGCAGTGTCAGGACCCAGGCCTATGGCTACACCTTC.

V gene TRBV5-4 combines with J gene TRBJ2-7, with 14 bases aligning to TRBD2. This CDR3 contains 14 residues. Per the germline V gene, CDR1 is SGHNT and CDR2 is YYREEE (reference sequence). V lost 3 bases, J lost 7 bases, and 3 bases stayed unmatched. The CDR3 DNA reads as TGTGCCAGCAGCTCGGGACTAGCGGGAGAAGAGCAGTACTTC. This gives the protein CASSSGLAGEEQYF.

The chain combines TRBV12-5 with TRBJ2-3; no firm D call. The V and J ends lost 0 bases and 4 bases respectively, with 14 bases between them. Germline V gives CDR1 LGHNT, CDR2 FRNRAP. The CDR3 totals 16 residues. CDR3 loop: CASGLVLPSSSDTQYF. The DNA for the CDR3 is TGTGCTAGTGGTTTGGTACTGCCTAGTTCTTCAGATACGCAGTATTTT.

This CDR3 reads CATSRPFYEAGTYEQYF. Here the CDR3 DNA reads TGTGCCACCAGCAGGCCCTTCTACGAAGCAGGGACCTACGAGCAGTACTTC. V and J are TRBV15 and TRBJ2-7; D perhaps matches TRBD1 (5 bases). The V and J ends lost 3 bases and 2 bases respectively, with 20 bases between them. This CDR3 comprises 17 residues. The germline gives CDR1 LNHNV, CDR2 YYDKDF (reference sequence).

The V gene is TRBV30, the J gene TRBJ2-5; TRBD2 matches 13 bases. The germline CDR1 and CDR2 sequences are GTSNPN and SVGIG (reference sequence). V shed 5 bases and J 2 bases; nucleotides not matched to a gene: 8. This CDR3 has 16 amino acids. CDR3 DNA sequence: TGTGCCTGGCGACTAGCGGGGGGCTTGAGTCAAGAGACCCAGTACTTC. Translation gives CAWRLAGGLSQETQYF.

As regards this clone: The junction departs from germline at one end; a sequencing error may be responsible. The chain links TRBV7-7 to TRBJ2-2; 11 bases are shared with TRBD1. The CDR3 is 16 residues long. Germline-derived CDR1 and CDR2 are SSHAT and FNYEAQ (reference sequence). CDR3 region: CASSLRGTGGTGELFF. In DNA form, the CDR3 reads TGTGCTAGCAGCTTACGGGGGACAGGGGGTACCGGGGAGCTGTTTTTT.

The V gene is TRBV19, the J gene TRBJ2-5, with 7 bases aligning to TRBD2. Germline V gene lookup returns CDR1 LNHDA and CDR2 SQIVND (reference sequence). The CDR3 sequence is 13 residues long. V trimming: 6 bases; J trimming: 9 bases; junction bases outside the gene matches: 10. The CDR3 coding sequence is TGTGCCAGTAGGGACTTTCCGGCGGGGGCCCAGTACTTC. As protein: CASRDFPAGAQYF.

This clone appeared many times. The chain employs TRBV30 and TRBJ2-3; 8 bases agree with TRBD1. The ends lost 1 base at V and 0 bases at J; junction bases unmatched: 3. This CDR3 spans 15 amino acids. CDR1 and CDR2 from the germline V gene are GTSNPN and SVGIG (reference sequence). The CDR3 loop is CAWSGRQGSTDTQYF. The CDR3 DNA reads TGTGCCTGGAGTGGGCGACAGGGGAGCACAGATACGCAGTATTTT. Combining the CDR3 with reference TRBV30 and TRBJ2-3 gives the whole variable domain SQTIHQWPATLVQPVGSPLSLECTVEGTSNPNLYWYRQAAGRGLQLLFYSVGIGQISSEVPQNLSASRPQDRQFILSSKKLLLSDSGFYLCAWSGRQGSTDTQYFGPGTRLTVL.

A single count supports this clone. The chain has TRBV5-1 and TRBJ2-1; 9 bases are a match to TRBD1. J gave up 8 bases and V 6 bases, and 12 bases lay outside the gene matches. The CDR3 loop spans 15 amino acids. From germline, CDR1 is SGHRS and CDR2 YFSETQ. The CDR3 sequence: CASTLPGTGNDEQFF. CDR3 DNA sequence: TGCGCCAGCACGCTCCCCGGGACAGGGAATGATGAGCAGTTCTTC.

On this clone itself: The same CDR3 is also encoded by other DNA sequences in this sample. The chain uses TRBV11-2 and TRBJ2-5, with D unresolved. CDR1 is SGHAT, CDR2 FQNNGV, per germline. This CDR3 region has 13 residues. With 1 base removed from V and 2 bases from J, the gap between germline ends came to 5 bases. CDR3 coding DNA: TGTGCCAGCAGCTTAGGTAGTCAAGAGACCCAGTACTTC. It codes for CASSLGSQETQYF.

The chain has TRBV10-3 and TRBJ1-3, with 7 positions matching TRBD1. CDR3 length equals 16 residues. Germline CDR1 is ENHRY and CDR2 is SYGVKD. V was pared by 4 bases and J by 4 bases, with 10 bases of the junction left unmatched. CDR3 loop: CAISVRGGADGNTIYF. Here the CDR3 DNA reads TGTGCCATCAGTGTTCGAGGGGGCGCAGACGGAAACACCATATATTTT.

The chain recombines TRBV5-4 with TRBJ1-2; 7 bases are shared with TRBD1. Germline CDR1 SGHNT, CDR2 YYREEE (reference sequence). The CDR3 spans 16 residues. V shed 4 bases, J shed 4 bases, and the junction held 13 bases outside the gene matches. The CDR3 DNA sequence: TGTGCCAGCAGCCCGACAGGGATCTACGCAAGCTATGGCTACACCTTC. It is translated as CASSPTGIYASYGYTF.

This chain connects TRBV9 to TRBJ1-2, with D perhaps matching TRBD1 (6 bases). The length of the CDR3 is 17 residues. Germline-derived CDR1 and CDR2 are SGDLS and YYNGEE. Deletions cut 3 bases from V and 2 bases from J, with 20 bases between. The CDR3 sequence is CASSATAGTIKNYGYTF. The CDR3, as DNA: TGTGCCAGCAGCGCAACGGCCGGGACAATTAAAAACTATGGCTACACCTTC.

This clone has just a few counts. Other DNA sequences in this sample translate to the same CDR3. The chain links TRBV2 to TRBJ1-6, with a tentative D call TRBD1 (5 bases). The CDR3 is made up of 14 amino acids. V was pared by 2 bases and J by 6 bases, with 8 bases between. From germline, CDR1 is SNHLY and CDR2 FYNNEI. The CDR3 region has the DNA TGTGCCAGCAGTGAACGTCAGGGTAATTCACCCCTCCACTTT. This gives the protein CASSERQGNSPLHF.

This chain joins TRBV6-6 and TRBJ2-7; 9 bases line up with TRBD1. CDR1 MNHNY and CDR2 SVGAGI come from the germline V gene (reference sequence). Trimming at V came to 4 bases and at J to 3 bases, leaving 7 bases not matched to a gene. The CDR3 has 15 residues. CDR3 residues: CASSLGQGSFYEQYF. As DNA, the CDR3 is TGTGCCAGCAGTTTGGGACAGGGATCTTTCTACGAGCAGTACTTC.

The V and J genes are TRBV7-2 and TRBJ2-2; 7 bases line up with TRBD2. V dropped 10 bases and J dropped 6; count of bases not matched to a gene: 5. CDR1 and CDR2 (germline): SGHTA, FQGNSA. The CDR3 runs 12 residues. The CDR3 DNA reads TGTGCCAACAAGGGAGGGGCCGGGGAGCTGTTTTTT. This encodes CANKGGAGELFF.

The chain recombines TRBV5-4 with TRBJ1-2; D is uncertain. In germline, CDR1 is SGHNT, CDR2 YYREEE (reference sequence). The CDR3 has 15 amino acids. Between the trimmed V and J ends, which lost 0 bases and 0 bases, there was a span of 9 bases. The CDR3 DNA follows: TGTGCCAGCAGCTTGGTCCACCCTTCTAACTATGGCTACACCTTC. It is translated as CASSLVHPSNYGYTF.

The genes are TRBV7-2 and TRBJ1-1, with D perhaps TRBD1 (6 bases). The CDR3 sequence is 13 residues long. The germline V gene encodes CDR1 SGHTA and CDR2 FQGNSA. The germline V and J ends were trimmed by 11 bases and 2 bases, with 15 bases remaining between them. CDR3 in DNA: TGTGCCGGTGGGACACGAACTAACACTGAAGCTTTCTTT. This translates into CAGGTRTNTEAFF.